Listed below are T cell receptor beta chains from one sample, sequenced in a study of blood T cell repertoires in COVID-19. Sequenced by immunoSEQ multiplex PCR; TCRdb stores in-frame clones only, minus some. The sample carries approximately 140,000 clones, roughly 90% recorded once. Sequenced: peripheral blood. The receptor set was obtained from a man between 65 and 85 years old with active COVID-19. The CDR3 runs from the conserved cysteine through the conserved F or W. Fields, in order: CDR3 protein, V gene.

CDR3aa: CASSLLGFGTASYNEQFF
v_gene: TRBV3-1/TRBV3-2

CDR3aa: CASSLTANTEAFF
v_gene: TRBV5-1

CDR3aa: CASSRGGGTSYEQYF
v_gene: TRBV2

CDR3aa: CASSQDGGRAIPYNEQFF
v_gene: TRBV4-3

CDR3aa: CASSYPGAYEQYF
v_gene: TRBV28

CDR3aa: CASSQAPASGFTQETQYF
v_gene: TRBV4-2

CDR3aa: CAGNGQAGNTIYF
v_gene: TRBV9

CDR3aa: CASSPRIGDEKLFF
v_gene: TRBV5-6

CDR3aa: CASSAGLAGVYNEQFF
v_gene: TRBV28

CDR3aa: CASSLAREPYEQYF
v_gene: TRBV5-1

CDR3aa: CASRQGLQETQYF
v_gene: TRBV12-3/TRBV12-4

CDR3aa: CASSVSPRTGGLQYF
v_gene: TRBV9

CDR3aa: CASSESKPGDTGELFF
v_gene: TRBV10-1

CDR3aa: CASSFDTNTEAFF
v_gene: TRBV12-3/TRBV12-4

CDR3aa: CASNLDGYTGELFF
v_gene: TRBV2

CDR3aa: CASSESPSTGELFF
v_gene: TRBV5-1

CDR3aa: CASSFKLSYEQYF
v_gene: TRBV27

CDR3aa: CASSLGGWDTEAFF
v_gene: TRBV5-6

CDR3aa: CASSPLAGALQETQYF
v_gene: TRBV5-1

CDR3aa: CASSEQDSRYSPLHF
v_gene: TRBV6-1